A selection of T cell receptor beta chains follows, all from one sample in a study of beta chain features in type 1 diabetes. Sequenced by immunoSEQ multiplex PCR; TCRdb stores in-frame clones only, minus some. The sample shows 250,000 to 400,000 clones, around 15% of them seen only once. The sample comprised central memory CD4+ T cells from blood. The receptors derive from a man aged 30-40 years in good health. CDR3s include the opening cysteine and the closing phenylalanine or tryptophan. Each record gives: J gene, D gene, clone size, V gene, CDR3 protein, CDR3 DNA. A D gene is named only where the DNA matches it firmly. For some rows the clone size is stated as once, few or many, or as a class when expanded; others skip it.

TRBJ2-5	-	few	TRBV6-1	CASSQRPQETQYF	TGTGCCAGCAGCCAGCGTCCCCAAGAGACCCAGTACTTC
TRBJ2-5	-	-	TRBV9	CASSVGSGPNGETQYF	TGTGCCAGCAGCGTAGGGAGTGGACCGAACGGGGAGACCCAGTACTTC
TRBJ2-5	-	-	TRBV11-2	CASRRGGRETQYF	TGTGCCAGCAGACGAGGGGGGAGAGAGACCCAGTACTTC
TRBJ1-1	-	-	TRBV2	CASRAEGTKNTEAFF	TGTGCCAGCAGGGCGGAGGGAACTAAGAACACTGAAGCTTTCTTT
TRBJ1-2	-	-	TRBV2	CASSEEGGGYGYTF	TGTGCCAGCAGTGAAGAGGGAGGGGGTTATGGCTACACCTTC
TRBJ2-5	-	few	TRBV19	CASSMARLGAQYF	TGTGCCAGTAGTATGGCCCGTCTGGGAGCCCAGTACTTC
TRBJ2-2	-	-	TRBV6-4	CASSIQGNTGELFF	TGTGCCAGCAGTATTCAGGGGAACACCGGGGAGCTGTTTTTT
TRBJ2-1	-	-	TRBV7-3	CASSLYLGEQFF	TGTGCCAGCAGCTTATATTTGGGTGAGCAGTTCTTC
TRBJ2-7	TRBD1	many	TRBV15	CATSREWGQGPEQYF	TGTGCCACCAGCAGGGAGTGGGGACAGGGGCCCGAGCAGTACTTC
TRBJ1-1	TRBD1	-	TRBV5-4	CASSRGDREVQFF	TGTGCCAGCAGCCGAGGGGACAGGGAGGTTCAATTCTTT
TRBJ2-3	-	few	TRBV9	CASSALGGKDTQYF	TGTGCCAGCAGCGCCTTGGGGGGCAAGGATACGCAGTATTTT
TRBJ1-2	-	few	TRBV11-2	CASGRAGYGYTF	TGTGCCAGCGGGCGAGCGGGATATGGCTACACCTTC
TRBJ1-1	-	-	TRBV5-1	CASSGLENMNTEAFF	TGCGCCAGCAGCGGATTAGAGAACATGAACACTGAAGCTTTCTTT
TRBJ2-3	-	few	TRBV6-5	CASRSMGGTDTQYF	TGTGCCAGCAGGTCAATGGGTGGCACAGATACGCAGTATTTT
TRBJ2-3	-	-	TRBV7-3	CASSLSATDTQYF	TGTGCCAGCAGCTTATCCGCCACAGATACGCAGTATTTT
TRBJ2-2	-	many	TRBV15	CATSIMPRTVGTGELFF	TGTGCCACCAGCATCATGCCTAGGACAGTAGGGACCGGGGAGCTGTTTTTT
TRBJ1-5	TRBD1	-	TRBV2	CASSRDRVGDNQPQHF	TGTGCCAGCAGCCGGGACAGGGTCGGGGACAATCAGCCCCAGCATTTT
TRBJ2-3	-	few	TRBV6-5	CASSYSEQDTQYF	TGTGCCAGCAGTTACTCGGAACAAGATACGCAGTATTTT
TRBJ1-2	TRBD1	few	TRBV19	CAIWTGRGGRQGYTF	TGTGCCATATGGACAGGGCGAGGAGGTCGGCAAGGCTACACCTTC
TRBJ1-4	-	many	TRBV15	CATSRDGGEKLFF	TGTGCCACCAGCAGAGATGGTGGTGAAAAACTGTTTTTT
TRBJ2-1	-	few	TRBV6-1	CASSDNFNEQFF	TGTGCCAGCTCAGACAACTTCAATGAGCAGTTCTTC
TRBJ1-1	TRBD1	few	TRBV5-4	CASSSKQGAAEAFF	TGTGCCAGCAGCTCCAAACAGGGGGCGGCGGAAGCTTTCTTT
TRBJ2-7	-	few	TRBV5-6	CASSLLQASYEQYF	TGTGCCAGCAGCTTGCTACAGGCATCCTACGAGCAGTACTTC
TRBJ2-3	-	few	TRBV11-2	CASSSAGASTDTQYF	TGTGCCAGCAGCTCGGCGGGGGCTAGCACAGATACGCAGTATTTT
TRBJ2-7	-	few	TRBV6-5	CASSYSYRTAYEQYF	TGTGCCAGCAGTTACTCCTACAGGACAGCCTACGAGCAGTACTTC
TRBJ2-3	-	few	TRBV25-1	CASSADSTDTQYF	TGTGCCAGCAGTGCTGATAGCACAGATACGCAGTATTTT
TRBJ2-1	-	-	TRBV11-3	CASSATRFDEQFF	TGTGCCAGCAGCGCGACTAGGTTTGATGAGCAGTTCTTC
TRBJ2-3	-	-	TRBV30	CAWSQGTKSSTDTQYF	TGTGCCTGGAGTCAAGGGACGAAGTCTAGCACAGATACGCAGTATTTT
TRBJ2-7	-	few	TRBV29-1	CSVEGGGYEQYF	TGCAGCGTTGAAGGCGGAGGCTACGAGCAGTACTTC
TRBJ1-2	-	few	TRBV19	CASSIVGGNYGYTF	TGTGCCAGTAGTATAGTAGGCGGGAACTATGGCTACACCTTC
TRBJ1-2	-	-	TRBV7-2	CASSSLNYGYTF	TGTGCCAGCAGCTCCCTAAACTATGGCTACACCTTC
TRBJ2-7	TRBD1	once	TRBV18	CASSQLDRGASEQYF	TGTGCCAGCTCACAACTGGACAGGGGGGCGAGTGAGCAGTACTTC